What follows describes a single T cell receptor (beta chain). No antigen is known for it. At one boundary the junction diverges from the germline segment, which might be a read error. TCR alpha and beta CDR3 regions were amplified from RNA using iRepertoire nested multiplex PCR. TCRdb ran MiXCR on the multiplex PCR reads and lists one entry per CDR3 protein. The sample contains about 380,000 distinct CDR3 sequences, roughly two fifths of which appear only once. This sample is part of a study of glioma-infiltrating T cells. Background on the study: Sequencing aimed for roughly 4.5- to 10-fold coverage of about a million peripheral T cells. Study-wide results and caveats: Very few CDR3 sequences were shared between tissue and blood.

The CDR3 is 15 residues long. Looked up from germline, CDR1 is SGHTA and CDR2 is FQGNSA. This chain links TRBV7-2 with TRBJ2-7; D possibly corresponds to TRBD2 (6 bases). Sequencing used glioma tissue, nonneoplastic brain tissue, or PBMCs (not recorded which). This clonotype was sampled from a human donor with low-grade glioma or glioblastoma, undergoing nonglioma brain surgery, or in good health (not recorded which). In nucleotides, the CDR3 is TGTGCCAGCAGTGGGGTCGGGACTCCCCCTTACGAGCGGTACTTC. It encodes CASSGVGTPPYERYF.